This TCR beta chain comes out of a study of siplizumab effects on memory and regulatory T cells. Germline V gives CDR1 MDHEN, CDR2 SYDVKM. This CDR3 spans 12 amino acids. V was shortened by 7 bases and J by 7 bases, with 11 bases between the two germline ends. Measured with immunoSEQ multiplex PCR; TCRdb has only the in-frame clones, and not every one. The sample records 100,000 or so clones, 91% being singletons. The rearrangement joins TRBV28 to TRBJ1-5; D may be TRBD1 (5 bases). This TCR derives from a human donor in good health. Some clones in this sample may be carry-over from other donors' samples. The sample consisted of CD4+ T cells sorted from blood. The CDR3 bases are TGTGCCAGCACTCCTGGGGGACAGCCCCAGCATTTT. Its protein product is CASTPGGQPQHF. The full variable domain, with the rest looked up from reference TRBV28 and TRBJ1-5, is DVKVTQSSRYLVKRTGEKVFLECVQDMDHENMFWYRQDPGLGLRLIYFSYDVKMKEKGDIPEGYSVSREKKERFSLILESASTNQTSMYLCASTPGGQPQHFGDGTRLSIL.